This T cell receptor (beta chain) was profiled in a study of beta chain features in type 1 diabetes (dated by TCRdb to the late 2010s). Background for the entire study: Mean age, gender distribution, total cell number and subset yield did not differ between patients and healthy donors. A total of around 110,000,000 sorted cells were examined across all samples, and RNA yield correlated strongly with the number of cells per subset. The study compared TCRB repertoires of sorted circulating CD4+ T cell subsets between recently diagnosed type 1 diabetes patients and matched healthy donors. Naive and central memory subsets were obtained from all 30 or so donors, but regulatory and stem cell-like memory subsets were isolated from only 8 patients and about 8 healthy donors.

As for this clone: It lacks a known antigen. Base-call qualities are not available, and no considerably larger clone is one nucleotide away.

The entire isolated RNA was reverse transcribed using the High Capacity cDNA Reverse Transcription Kit, and thus expressed TCRB transcripts were sequenced. Deep immunoSEQ sequencing was applied to naive, central memory and regulatory T cell samples, giving an average of roughly 3.5 million total reads per sample. Sorted cells were lysed in RLT buffer and RNA was extracted with DNase-treated RNeasy Micro or Mini kits, depending on cell number. Each cell subset was processed separately to prevent cross-contamination, with patient and healthy donor samples processed together. The immunoSEQ multiplex PCR was used to amplify TCRB sequences from cDNA, yielding 87-bp fragments that span the CDR3 region. Amplicons were sequenced on the Illumina HiSeq platform. The source study handled its data this way. PCR bias was computationally corrected using synthetic template baselines, reads within Hamming distance 2 were collapsed, and singletons that could not be merged were discarded. Reads were aligned to IMGT to assign V, D and J genes, CDR3 length, and insertions or deletions at six rearrangement sites. Within each subset, clonotype counts were normalized to the number of sorted cells before true diversity and Gini coefficients were calculated with the tcR R package. The overlap coefficient, calculated on TCRB nucleotide sequences, was used to measure repertoire sharing. Out-of-frame TCRB sequences from naive cells were analyzed to stand in for the pre-selection repertoire. Here the immuneACCESS table is served through TCRdb, limited to in-frame sequences with V and J called. Missing clones are a known gap in these copies; in checked studies unresolved V genes cover under half, and the rest lacks a known reason. That table is the source of V, J and clone size, and D and trimming were worked out from the DNA. The sample yields 600,000 to 700,000 clones; 9.5% to 15% were counted once. Of the sample, more than 0.095% falls within the top ten clones.

Trimming takes 6 bases from V and 6 bases from J, and the germline ends sit 14 bases apart. Based on the germline V gene, the CDR1 and CDR2 sequences are WSHSY and SAAADI. CDR3 length: 13 amino acids, cysteine to phenylalanine. The read is trimmed to its CDR3 DNA, 39 bases read in frame from base 1. Results the study describes overall, beyond this receptor: Patients with type 1 diabetes made fewer insertions and deleted more nucleotides at VDJ recombination sites, implying thymic rearrangement abnormalities. Because the HLA sub-analyses included only small numbers of individuals, any influence of HLA type on TCRB rearrangement was left unresolved. Type 1 diabetes patients showed a moderate but significant shortening of TCRB CDR3 length in all four CD4+ subsets. Because cDNA was sequenced instead of genomic DNA, activated cells with high expression could be over-represented, although the groups did not differ in activation or CD3 levels. Naive, central memory and regulatory TCRB repertoires appeared to be more similar among patients than among healthy donors. Shorter templates might have been favored by PCR, but patient and control samples were amplified and corrected together, so both groups would have been affected equally by any skew.

From each donor, a single peripheral blood sample of about 110 mL on average was drawn into heparinised tubes. A BD FACSAria II was used to sort naive, central memory, regulatory and stem cell-like memory CD4+ T cells with a panel that included CD45RO, CCR7, CD25, CD127, CD95 and CD27. A purity above 95% was achieved for all sorted populations. PBMCs were isolated immediately by Lymphoprep density gradient centrifugation and stained directly without culture. To minimize batch effects, samples were stained and sorted in pairs, one healthy donor with one patient per experiment. The receptor was derived from a man younger than 45 with type 1 diabetes. The sample was naive CD4+ T cells from blood. Interpreted using the paper, the cell subset or site label stands for: true naive CD4+ T cells. The receptor chain draws on TRBV10-2 and TRBJ2-5, and the D gene may be TRBD1, 6 bases matching. The bases read TGCGCCAGCAGAATGGCAGGGGACCAGACCCAGTACTTC. It specifies CASRMAGDQTQYF.